The source of this TCR beta chain is a study of cytomegalovirus exposure and HLA in healthy donors. With respect to this clone: Antigen: not known.

PCR used 60 Vbeta primers and 13 Jbeta primers. Sequencing was performed with immunoSEQ multiplex PCR; in TCRdb, only in-frame clones are kept and a portion is missing. Counted here are 150,000 or so clones, about 80% occurring once; the ten biggest clones make up around 13%. Whole-study results and caveats: The HLA-A and HLA-B alleles of most subjects were reportedly predicted accurately from TCR beta sequences. Reportedly, fewer N-insertions than the approximately 610-donor mean appeared in an Asian-associated ancestry cluster in a later analysis. In a later analysis, the majority of CMV-associated beta chains seemingly showed HLA restriction.

CDR3 length equals 18 residues. The sequencing sample was made of PBMCs. The sequence was collected from a man between 35 and 55 years old in good health and CMV-seropositive. The V and J genes are TRBV21-1 and TRBJ2-1; the tabulated D call, TRBD2, remains unverified against the DNA. TRBV21-1 is deemed a pseudogene. Here the CDR3 DNA reads TGTGCCAGCAGCAAACGGGGCCCTAGCGGGAGGTCCTACAATGAGCAGTTCTTC. Translated, it gives CASSKRGPSGRSYNEQFF.